These 8 T cell receptor beta chains were sequenced from one sample in a study of T cells after posttransplantation cyclophosphamide. Cyclophosphamide on days +3 and +4 followed busulfan-fludarabine conditioning and a marrow graft. Some clones are missing from TCRdb's copy, which holds only in-frame ones; the method was immunoSEQ multiplex PCR. This table holds some 1,500 clones, more than 60% found once. The sample was PBMCs, taken about 220 days after allogeneic stem cell transplant with posttransplant cyclophosphamide. Source of these receptors: a female patient in her 60s who received an allogeneic stem cell transplant from an unrelated donor, was CMV-positive, and had acute GVHD only. T cells may partly derive from the graft donor.

The chain links TRBV28 to TRBJ1-2; tentative D call: TRBD1 (5 bases). The V gene lost 7 bases and the J gene lost 2 bases, with 8 bases spanning the gap. The CDR3 has 12 residues. Germline V gives CDR1 MDHEN, CDR2 SYDVKM. Here the CDR3 reads CASNGGNYGYTF. The CDR3 nucleotides are TGTGCCAGCAACGGGGGGAACTATGGCTACACCTTC.

The chain joins TRBV2 to TRBJ1-2; D gene ambiguous. Germline V gene data show CDR1 as SNHLY and CDR2 as FYNNEI. V was clipped by 3 bases and J by 4 bases, with 9 bases between them. The length of the CDR3 is 13 residues. CDR3 DNA: TGTGCCAGCAGTGAGAACGGACTCTATGGCTACACCTTC. Its translation: CASSENGLYGYTF.

Turning to this clone: An end of the junction differs from the germline gene, which may be a read error. V is TRBV5-4 and J is TRBJ2-2; D perhaps matches TRBD2 (5 bases). The length of the CDR3 is 14 residues. The germline V gene has CDR1 SGHNT and CDR2 YYREEE (reference sequence). CDR3 loop: CASSFVEGTGEPFF. As DNA, the CDR3 is TGTGCCAGCAGCTTCGTCGAGGGAACCGGGGAGCCGTTTTTT.

The chain joins TRBV7-2 to TRBJ1-5; D gene unclear. The CDR3 consists of 15 residues. Germline CDR1 is SGHTA and CDR2 is FQGNSA. V was cut by 1 base and J by 0 bases, with 7 bases left in between. The CDR3 coding sequence is TGTGCCAGCAGCTTAGGTCAGGATAGCAATCAGCCCCAGCATTTT. Translating it yields CASSLGQDSNQPQHF.

The rearrangement joins TRBV28 to TRBJ2-1; D is undetermined. Trimming removed 1 base from V and 5 bases from J, with 3 bases in between. Germline CDR1 and CDR2: MDHEN and SYDVKM. This CDR3 spans 12 amino acids. Written as DNA, the CDR3 is TGTGCCAGCAGTTTATTCAACAATGAGCAGTTCTTC. Translated: CASSLFNNEQFF.

The chain joins TRBV2 to TRBJ1-4, with 7 positions matching TRBD1. After removal of 4 bases from V and 0 bases from J, the junction contained 5 bases not matched to a gene. CDR1 SNHLY and CDR2 FYNNEI come from the germline V gene. CDR3 length equals 16 residues. The CDR3 coding sequence is TGTGCCAGCAGTGTAAGGACAGGTGCAACTAATGAAAAACTGTTTTTT. Its translation: CASSVRTGATNEKLFF.

V and J are TRBV6-1 and TRBJ2-5; D uncertain. The CDR3 consists of 12 residues. From germline, CDR1 is MNHNS and CDR2 SASEGT. V lost 7 bases, J lost 4 bases, and 10 bases lay in between. The CDR3 loop is CASTRARETQYF. For the CDR3, the DNA is TGTGCCAGCACGCGAGCTAGAGAGACCCAGTACTTC.

The CDR3, as DNA: TGTGCCAGCAGATCTGAGGGGGTGTACACCGGGGAGCTGTTTTTT. It encodes CASRSEGVYTGELFF. The J gene is TRBJ2-2, the V gene TRBV2, with D possibly matching TRBD1 (6 bases). The germline V gene has CDR1 SNHLY and CDR2 FYNNEI. Trimming shortened V by 6 bases and J by 3 bases, and 14 bases separated the two germline ends. CDR3 length: 15 residues.